The 11 T cell receptor beta chains below come from one sample, sequenced in a study of blood T cell repertoires in COVID-19. This table comes from immunoSEQ multiplex PCR, and its TCRdb copy is limited to in-frame clones, with some not included. The table has about 220,000 clones, approximately 84% seen once. The sample comprised peripheral blood. Every receptor here comes from a man between 40 and 49 years old with active or convalescent COVID-19.

The chain combines TRBV7-9 with TRBJ2-5, with 12 positions matching TRBD2. The CDR3 is 15 amino acids. The germline gives CDR1 SEHNR, CDR2 FQNEAQ (reference sequence). After removal of 5 bases from V and 4 bases from J, the junction contained 5 bases not matched to a gene. Here the CDR3 DNA reads TGTGCCAGCAGCCCCACTAGCGGGGGGTTAGAGACCCAGTACTTC. This sequence encodes CASSPTSGGLETQYF.

CDR3 amino acids: CASSADRDGNSPLHF. CDR3 sequence (DNA): TGTGCCAGCAGTGCGGACAGGGACGGAAATTCACCCCTCCACTTT. The chain combines TRBV2 with TRBJ1-6; 8 bases are shared with TRBD1. The V gene end was trimmed by 4 bases and the J gene end by 7 bases; junction bases not matched to a gene: 6. Germline-derived CDR1 and CDR2 are SNHLY and FYNNEI. The CDR3 loop spans 15 amino acids.

The CDR3 region has the DNA TGTGCCAGCTCACCTCATGGGGTCGACAGGGTTGGAACTGAAGCTTTCTTT. Encoded protein: CASSPHGVDRVGTEAFF. The J gene is TRBJ1-1, the V gene TRBV18; TRBD1 matches at 7 bases. J was trimmed by 5 bases and V by 3 bases; bases with no gene match: 15. The germline V gene has CDR1 KGHSH and CDR2 LQKENI. CDR3 length: 17 residues.

The CDR3 reads CASGLVLWEAEAYGYTF. CDR3 bases: TGTGCTAGTGGTTTGGTACTCTGGGAGGCCGAGGCCTATGGCTACACCTTC. The chain uses TRBV12-5 and TRBJ1-2; D remains ambiguous. CDR3 length equals 17 residues. From germline, CDR1 is LGHNT and CDR2 FRNRAP. V shed 0 bases and J shed 4 bases, with 18 bases lying between them.

The CDR3 bases are TGCGCCAGCAGCTTGTTGCAGGAGACCCAGTACTTC. The encoded protein is CASSLLQETQYF. The J gene is TRBJ2-5, the V gene TRBV5-1; D unclear. The CDR3 length is 12 residues. Germline-derived CDR1 and CDR2 are SGHRS and YFSETQ. The germline V and J ends were trimmed by 1 base and 5 bases, with 6 bases remaining between them.

V gene TRBV6-5 combines with J gene TRBJ2-7; D is perhaps TRBD1 (6 bases). The germline V and J ends were trimmed by 6 bases and 7 bases, with 22 bases remaining between them. The CDR3 is 15 residues long. Germline loops: CDR1 MNHEY, CDR2 SVGAGI. CDR3 amino acids: CASRRSRDTGREQYF. CDR3 bases: TGTGCCAGCAGGCGATCCCGGGACACAGGTCGGGAGCAGTACTTC.

The chain recombines TRBV10-3 with TRBJ2-3; the match to TRBD2 covers 7 bases. Germline CDR1 ENHRY, CDR2 SYGVKD. The CDR3 extends over 15 amino acids. V gave up 0 bases and J gave up 1 base; unmatched junction bases: 1. CDR3: CAISESTSGTDTQYF. The CDR3 region has the DNA TGTGCCATCAGTGAGTCAACTAGCGGCACAGATACGCAGTATTTT.

J is TRBJ2-1 and V is TRBV7-8, with D perhaps matching TRBD1 (6 bases). Germline assignment: CDR1 SGHVS and CDR2 FQNEAQ. V was trimmed by 1 base and J by 8 bases, leaving 15 bases between them. The CDR3 has 15 amino acids. The CDR3, as DNA: TGTGCCAGCAGCTTAGACAGGGCGCGACGAGATGAGCAGTTCTTC. It specifies CASSLDRARRDEQFF.

This sequence joins TRBV28 and TRBJ1-2; 10 nucleotides agree with TRBD1. This CDR3 region has 13 residues. V was clipped by 7 bases and J by 7 bases; unmatched bases: 6. From germline, CDR1 is MDHEN and CDR2 SYDVKM. The DNA for the CDR3 is TGTGCCAGCACCCCGACAGGGGGCGTTGGCTACACCTTC. Its protein is CASTPTGGVGYTF.

The chain carries TRBV28 and TRBJ1-4; D is unclear. Between the trimmed V and J ends, which lost 3 bases and 4 bases, there was a span of 9 bases. Germline V gene data show CDR1 as MDHEN and CDR2 as SYDVKM. This CDR3 contains 14 residues. The CDR3 spells CASSLGSHNEKLFF. CDR3 bases: TGTGCCAGCAGTTTGGGGAGCCATAATGAAAAACTGTTTTTT.

The chain carries TRBV7-9 and TRBJ1-6; 7 positions match TRBD1. The CDR3 consists of 14 residues. V gave up 5 bases and J gave up 10 bases; unmatched junction bases: 8. Germline loops: CDR1 SEHNR, CDR2 FQNEAQ (reference sequence). The CDR3 coding sequence is TGTGCCAGCAGCCGAAGACAGGGAAGCTCACCCCTCCACTTT. Translation gives CASSRRQGSSPLHF.